A single sample gave rise to the 11 T cell receptor beta chains below, sequenced in a study of OX40 agonist ivuxolimab in advanced cancers. Generated by immunoSEQ multiplex PCR, the TCRdb table keeps only in-frame clones and is missing some. This table has tens of thousands of clones, approximately 91% appearing once. The input for sequencing was CD4+ or CD8+ T cells sorted from blood, taken in a trial of the OX40 agonist ivuxolimab. All receptors come from an adult with an advanced solid tumor such as melanoma, head and neck, liver or kidney cancer.

This CDR3 is CASTASGRGLETQYF. CDR3 bases: TGCGCCAGCACTGCTTCGGGCAGGGGGCTTGAGACCCAGTACTTC. The chain uses TRBV10-2 and TRBJ2-5; the match to TRBD1 covers 8 bases. Unmatched junction bases numbered 12, after V lost 7 bases and J lost 5 bases. Germline V CDR1 and CDR2: WSHSY, SAAADI. CDR3 size: 15 residues.

The rearrangement joins TRBV11-2 to TRBJ1-3; D not certain. V lost 3 bases to trimming and J lost 1 base, with 16 bases between them. This CDR3 is built from 17 residues. Looked up from germline, CDR1 is SGHAT and CDR2 is FQNNGV. This CDR3 reads CASSLSLTGSSGNTIYF. DNA of the CDR3: TGTGCCAGCAGCTTGAGCTTAACGGGGTCTTCTGGAAACACCATATATTTT.

This chain uses TRBV30 with TRBJ1-2; the match to TRBD1 covers 12 bases. The V gene end was trimmed by 2 bases and the J gene end by 3 bases; junction bases not matched to a gene: 4. The CDR3 sequence is 15 residues long. Germline CDR1 reads GTSNPN; CDR2 reads SVGIG (reference sequence). CDR3 sequence (DNA): TGTGCCTGGAGTTTAGGGACAGGGGGCGACTATGGCTACACCTTC. The encoded protein is CAWSLGTGGDYGYTF.

The chain uses TRBV29-1 and TRBJ1-1; 8 bases agree with TRBD1. There are 12 residues in the CDR3. The V segment lost 4 bases and the J segment 4 bases; nucleotides outside the gene matches: 2. From germline, CDR1 is SQVTM and CDR2 ANQGSEA. The DNA for the CDR3 is TGCAGCGTTGGACAGGGGTTCACTGAAGCTTTCTTT. Protein sequence: CSVGQGFTEAFF.

The chain has TRBV11-2 and TRBJ1-1; tentative D call: TRBD1 (5 bases). V was pared by 5 bases and J by 3 bases, with 16 bases between. The CDR3 is 15 residues long. CDR1 is SGHAT and CDR2 is FQNNGV in the germline V gene. This chain's CDR3 is CASSLLGLPDTEAFF. CDR3 bases: TGTGCCAGCAGCCTCCTGGGGCTACCAGACACTGAAGCTTTCTTT.

The genes are TRBV1 and TRBJ2-3. TRBV1 is labeled a pseudogene. The CDR3 sequence is 16 residues long. CDR3 in amino acids: CTSSQVLGEHTDTQYF. CDR3 in DNA: TGCACCAGCAGCCAAGTGCTGGGGGAGCACACAGATACGCAGTATTTT.

The chain couples TRBV28 to TRBJ2-4, with 8 bases identical to TRBD2. Germline CDR1 reads MDHEN; CDR2 reads SYDVKM. The CDR3 has 17 amino acids. V shed 5 bases, J shed 1 base, and the junction held 10 bases outside the gene matches. CDR3 sequence: CASSPGGDPVAKNIQYF. CDR3 in DNA: TGTGCCAGCAGTCCCGGGGGGGACCCGGTCGCCAAAAACATTCAGTACTTC.

Details on this clone: At one of its ends the junction is not consistent with the germline gene, which may arise from a read error. V usage is TRBV9 and J usage is TRBJ2-4; D is possibly TRBD1 (5 bases). The CDR3 covers 16 residues. CDR1 is SGDLS and CDR2 is YYNGEE in the germline V gene. CDR3 loop: CASSPGQGTGPSLGHF. CDR3 DNA sequence: TGTGCCAGCAGCCCAGGTCAGGGTACTGGGCCCTCGTTAGGTCACTTC.

This clone appeared once. The J gene is TRBJ2-1, the V gene TRBV5-1, with a weak D call TRBD1 (7 bases). CDR3 length: 15 residues. The V and J ends lost 0 bases and 4 bases respectively, with 11 bases between them. In germline, CDR1 is SGHRS, CDR2 YFSETQ. The CDR3 nucleotides are TGCGCCAGCAGCTTGGGCAGGGGGGCTTACAATGAGCAGTTCTTC. It codes for CASSLGRGAYNEQFF.

The chain is built from TRBV6-6 and TRBJ1-1; D is ambiguous. Trimming stripped 0 bases from V and 8 bases from J, with 7 bases between. Germline CDR1 is MNHNY and CDR2 is SVGAGI (reference sequence). The CDR3 is made up of 12 amino acids. DNA for the CDR3: TGTGCCAGCAGTTACTCGAATAGGGAAGCTTTCTTT. Encoded protein: CASSYSNREAFF.

The table lists this clone with a count of one. The rearrangement joins TRBV6-6 to TRBJ2-5; tentatively, D is TRBD2 (5 bases). Germline V lookup: CDR1 MNHNY, CDR2 SVGAGI (reference sequence). V was pared by 0 bases and J by 7 bases, with 9 bases between. This CDR3 contains 13 residues. CDR3 region: CASSYSGERTQYF. CDR3 DNA sequence: TGTGCCAGCAGTTACTCCGGGGAGAGGACCCAGTACTTC.